This TCR beta chain was sequenced during a study of T cell changes during pregnancy in multiple sclerosis. Only in-frame clones appear in the TCRdb table, and some are missing; sequencing was by immunoSEQ multiplex PCR. This table holds some 11,000 clones, roughly 91% found once. This CDR3 region has 17 residues. V lost 0 bases and J 6 bases, leaving 18 bases between the germline ends. Germline V CDR1 and CDR2: LNHNV, YYDKDF (reference sequence). The rearrangement joins TRBV15 to TRBJ1-5; D not certain. Here the sequenced sample was CD8+ T cells from peripheral blood mononuclear cells, taken in the first trimester of pregnancy. The receptor was isolated from a female donor in good health, enrolled as a control in a pregnancy study. The CDR3 DNA reads TGTGCCACCAGCAGAGATGAGTCCTTAGCTGGGAGTCAGCCCCAGCATTTT. Translated: CATSRDESLAGSQPQHF.